The present T cell receptor (beta chain) was sequenced within a study of cytomegalovirus exposure and HLA in healthy donors. This PCR relied on a set of 60 Vbeta primers and 13 Jbeta primers. Clones were sequenced by immunoSEQ multiplex PCR, and TCRdb holds only the in-frame ones, with some missing. The table has about 170,000 clones, about 81% seen once; the top ten hold under 3%. The CDR3 consists of 14 residues. V dropped 4 bases and J dropped 4; count of bases not matched to a gene: 7. CDR1 SQVTM and CDR2 ANQGSEA come from the germline V gene. On this clone: What it binds is unknown.

Study-wide results and limits: Reports indicated that the classifier achieved high specificity and sensitivity in diagnosing cytomegalovirus status. Later analysis identified a missense DCLRE1C variant that was linked to TCR beta V- and J-gene trimming.

The sample consisted of PBMCs. The chain is built from TRBV29-1 and TRBJ2-3; 8 positions match TRBD2. The receptor comes from a woman aged 45-65 years in good health and CMV-seropositive. DNA of the CDR3: TGCAGCGTTGTTCGCGGGGGGCCCGCAGATACGCAGTATTTT. This translates into CSVVRGGPADTQYF.